This T cell receptor beta chain comes out of a study of OX40 agonist ivuxolimab in advanced cancers. This CDR3 has 16 amino acids. Germline V CDR1 and CDR2: GTSNPN, SVGIG (reference sequence). V lost 3 bases and J lost 1; bases outside the gene matches: 6. Repertoires were generated with immunoSEQ multiplex PCR, while TCRdb's copy carries only in-frame clones and drops some. The sample includes 70,000 to 90,000 clones, about 90% of them seen just once. The count of this clone is one. The gene calls are TRBV30 and TRBJ1-4; 9 positions agree with TRBD1. Sequenced material: CD4+ or CD8+ T cells sorted from blood, taken in a trial of the OX40 agonist ivuxolimab. The clonotype originates from an adult with an advanced solid tumor such as melanoma, head and neck, liver or kidney cancer. The CDR3 here is CAWSHGQGRTNEKLFF. CDR3 nucleotide sequence: TGTGCCTGGAGCCATGGACAGGGGAGAACTAATGAAAAACTGTTTTTT.